This T cell receptor beta chain was found in a study of T cells in Graves' hyperthyroidism and ophthalmopathy. Researchers amplified the TCR beta CDR3 regions from RNA transcripts. HTBI primers were employed in a first-round RT-PCR of the TCR CDR3. TCRdb processed the multiplex PCR reads anew with MiXCR; each CDR3 protein has one entry. The table has approximately 510,000 distinct CDR3 sequences, 20% to 25% seen once. Over 18 months, lack of ophthalmopathy progression marked Graves' hyperthyroidism as stable. Study-wide points: Model output signaled ophthalmopathy a median roughly 6 months ahead of onset.

At least ten counts were recorded for this clonotype. The antigen is undetermined. CDR3 length: 13 amino acids. V was shortened by 6 bases and J by 9 bases, with 18 bases between the two germline ends. Per the germline V gene, CDR1 is SQVTM and CDR2 is ANQGSEA. The specimen sequenced was blood. This clonotype was sampled from a man in his late teens or twenties with Graves' hyperthyroidism. V gene TRBV29-1 combines with J gene TRBJ2-4, with a tentative D call TRBD2 (5 bases). CDR3: CSVHRRGSGIQYF. Written as DNA, the CDR3 is TGCAGCGTACACCGTCGTGGGAGCGGCATTCAGTACTTC.